These 30 T cell receptor beta chains were sequenced from one sample in a study of blood T cell repertoires in COVID-19. Using immunoSEQ multiplex PCR, the repertoire was profiled, and TCRdb retains in-frame clones only, with some absent. Of some 190,000 clones detected, more than 85% appear once; the ten largest clones hold about 26%. What was sequenced was PBMCs or T cells enriched from blood (not recorded which). These receptors were collected from a woman aged 40 to 49 in a cohort exposed to, infected with or recovered from COVID-19 (not recorded which).

The chain uses TRBV5-6 and TRBJ1-2; a possible D gene is TRBD1 (6 bases). Looked up from germline, CDR1 is SGHDT and CDR2 is YYEEEE. There are 13 residues in the CDR3. CDR3 region: CATFSRGNYGYTF. The CDR3 DNA is TGTGCTACATTTTCGAGGGGGAACTATGGCTACACCTTC.

The rearrangement joins TRBV27 to TRBJ2-7, with 12 bases lining up with TRBD2. The CDR3 loop spans 13 amino acids. The J segment lost 4 bases and the V segment lost 8 bases, leaving 3 bases of the junction unmatched. CDR1 is MNHEY and CDR2 is SMNVEV in the germline V gene (reference sequence). CDR3 loop: CASRTSGEYEQYF. The CDR3 nucleotides read TGTGCCAGCCGGACTAGCGGGGAGTACGAGCAGTACTTC.

The chain recombines TRBV7-2 with TRBJ2-7, with D perhaps matching TRBD2 (7 bases). Germline loops: CDR1 SGHTA, CDR2 FQGNSA. V was cut by 3 bases and J by 3 bases, with 12 bases left in between. This CDR3 contains 14 residues. Here the CDR3 reads CASSLGGRGYEQYF. The CDR3 coding sequence is TGTGCCAGCAGCTTGGGGGGGCGGGGCTACGAGCAGTACTTC.

This chain uses TRBV19 with TRBJ2-7; weak D call: TRBD1 (5 bases). Trimming removed 4 bases from V and 6 bases from J, with 13 bases in between. The CDR3 consists of 13 residues. CDR1 and CDR2 (germline): LNHDA, SQIVND (reference sequence). This CDR3 reads CASSTSGLGEQYF. The CDR3 nucleotides are TGTGCCAGTAGTACCTCAGGGTTGGGCGAGCAGTACTTC.

CDR3: CASSEQGQGNEQFF. The CDR3 nucleotides read TGTGCCAGCAGTGAACAGGGACAGGGCAATGAGCAGTTCTTC. The gene calls are TRBV6-1 and TRBJ2-1; TRBD1 aligns across 9 bases. The CDR3 totals 14 residues. The V segment lost 2 bases and the J segment 6 bases; nucleotides outside the gene matches: 2. Germline assignment: CDR1 MNHNS and CDR2 SASEGT.

V usage is TRBV24-1 and J usage is TRBJ2-7, with 7 bases that match TRBD1. This CDR3 region has 14 residues. V gave up 4 bases and J gave up 2 bases; unmatched junction bases: 4. The germline gives CDR1 KGHDR, CDR2 SFDVKD. For the CDR3, the DNA is TGTGCCACCAGTGACCGGGACAGACCCTACGAGCAGTACTTC. It is translated as CATSDRDRPYEQYF.

Of note for this clone: In the same sample, other DNA sequences code for this CDR3. The V gene is TRBV19, the J gene TRBJ1-5, with 8 bases aligning to TRBD1. CDR1 and CDR2 from the germline V gene are LNHDA and SQIVND (reference sequence). The CDR3 length is 14 residues. V shed 5 bases, J shed 2 bases, and the junction held 2 bases outside the gene matches. DNA of the CDR3: TGTGCCAGTAGTGGACAGGGAGGCAATCAGCCCCAGCATTTT. Amino acid sequence: CASSGQGGNQPQHF.

This chain uses TRBV27 with TRBJ1-2, with 10 bases aligning to TRBD1. Losses at the gene ends were 8 bases for V and 2 bases for J; bases not matched to a gene: 2. Germline-derived CDR1 and CDR2 are MNHEY and SMNVEV (reference sequence). This CDR3 comprises 13 residues. Here the CDR3 reads CASRDRGNYGYTF. CDR3 DNA sequence: TGTGCCAGCCGGGACAGGGGAAACTATGGCTACACCTTC.

The chain joins TRBV6-4 to TRBJ1-5, with 8 bases identical to TRBD1. The CDR3 runs to 15 residues. The V and J ends lost 6 bases and 4 bases, in that order; junction bases with no gene match: 8. Germline CDR1 and CDR2: MRHNA and SNTAGT. CDR3 amino acids: CASRLRWTGNQPQHF. The CDR3 bases are TGTGCCAGCAGGCTTCGGTGGACAGGGAATCAGCCCCAGCATTTT.

This clone has a single count. This may arise from a read error, as a much more abundant clone is one base away. The genes are TRBV7-9 and TRBJ2-7, with 8 bases fitting TRBD1. The CDR3 consists of 13 residues. Germline trimming cut 5 bases from V and 3 bases from J; bases unmatched to any gene: 3. The germline CDR1 and CDR2 sequences are SEHNR and FQNEAQ (reference sequence). CDR3 region: CASSPGQGYEQYF. The CDR3 DNA is TGTGCCAGCAGCCCTGGACAGGGCTACGAGCAGTACTTC.

This clone has just one count. This rearrangement joins TRBV3-1 (or the pseudogene TRBV3-2) to TRBJ2-5; 9 bases are a match to TRBD1. Germline-derived CDR1 and CDR2 are LGHDT and YNNKEL (reference sequence). The V and J ends lost 4 bases and 2 bases, in that order; junction bases with no gene match: 2. The CDR3 is made up of 14 amino acids. The CDR3 DNA reads TGTGCCAGCAGCCGGGACAGGGTTCAAGAGACCCAGTACTTC. It yields the protein CASSRDRVQETQYF.

The chain combines TRBV29-1 with TRBJ2-1; TRBD2 matches 14 bases. Looked up from germline, CDR1 is SQVTM and CDR2 is ANQGSEA. The CDR3 loop spans 14 amino acids. The ends lost 3 bases at V and 8 bases at J; junction bases unmatched: 3. CDR3 region: CSVETSGRVDEQFF. Written as DNA, the CDR3 is TGCAGCGTTGAGACTAGCGGGAGGGTGGATGAGCAGTTCTTC.

The gene calls are TRBV10-3 and TRBJ2-5; the match to TRBD2 covers 7 bases. The CDR3 consists of 13 residues. The V and J ends lost 6 bases and 2 bases, in that order; junction bases with no gene match: 3. Germline V lookup: CDR1 ENHRY, CDR2 SYGVKD. The CDR3: CAISRGVQETQYF. CDR3 in DNA: TGTGCCATCAGCCGGGGGGTTCAAGAGACCCAGTACTTC.

J is TRBJ1-1 and V is TRBV4-3, with D possibly matching TRBD1 (5 bases). The CDR3 contains 13 residues. Trimming removed 3 bases at V and 7 bases at J, with 12 bases between. Germline values: CDR1 LGHNA, CDR2 YSLEER. In nucleotides, the CDR3 is TGCGCCAGCAGCCACGGGGAGGGGATTGAAGCTTTCTTT. As protein: CASSHGEGIEAFF.

This clone was seen a handful of times. The V and J genes are TRBV5-1 and TRBJ2-1, with 11 bases identical to TRBD2. Germline CDR1 reads SGHRS; CDR2 reads YFSETQ. The CDR3 is 18 amino acids. V lost 0 bases to trimming and J lost 9 bases; unmatched junction nucleotides: 14. CDR3 in DNA: TGCGCCAGCAGCTTGGGGCTAGCGGGGGGCCGTGGCCTGTTTGAGCAGTTCTTC. Translating gives CASSLGLAGGRGLFEQFF.

J is TRBJ2-3 and V is TRBV9, with 8 positions matching TRBD2. The V and J ends lost 3 bases and 5 bases, in that order; junction bases with no gene match: 8. Germline loops: CDR1 SGDLS, CDR2 YYNGEE. The CDR3 loop spans 15 amino acids. The CDR3 reads CASSDRSGILDTQYF. As DNA, the CDR3 is TGTGCCAGCAGCGACCGTAGCGGGATCTTAGATACGCAGTATTTT.

This rearrangement joins TRBV4-3 to TRBJ2-7; TRBD2 matches at 8 bases. In germline, CDR1 is LGHNA, CDR2 YSLEER. The V and J ends lost 4 bases and 4 bases, in that order; junction bases with no gene match: 12. The CDR3 totals 16 residues. The CDR3 nucleotides are TGCGCCAGCAGCCCAGGGGAGCGGGAGTTCGATTACGAGCAGTACTTC. Encoded protein: CASSPGEREFDYEQYF.

This clone has a single count. The rearrangement uses TRBV2 and TRBJ2-5; TRBD2 matches at 8 bases. The CDR3 has 15 amino acids. Germline V gene lookup returns CDR1 SNHLY and CDR2 FYNNEI. Unmatched junction bases numbered 9, after V lost 7 bases and J lost 2 bases. CDR3 sequence (DNA): TGTGCCAGCAAGGGGGATAGCGGGAAACAAGAGACCCAGTACTTC. Amino acid sequence: CASKGDSGKQETQYF.

The genes are TRBV4-3 and TRBJ1-2; 7 bases map to TRBD1. Germline V lookup: CDR1 LGHNA, CDR2 YSLEER. The CDR3 spans 13 residues. The J segment lost 8 bases and the V segment lost 5 bases, leaving 8 bases of the junction unmatched. The CDR3: CASSSKGASGYTF. DNA for the CDR3: TGCGCCAGCAGCTCAAAGGGGGCAAGCGGCTACACCTTC.

The CDR3 bases are TGCAGCGTGCTAACAGGCGCCGAGACCCAGTACTTC. This gives the protein CSVLTGAETQYF. The chain carries TRBV29-1 and TRBJ2-5, with D perhaps matching TRBD1 (5 bases). Trimming shortened V by 6 bases and J by 5 bases, and 13 bases separated the two germline ends. Per the germline V gene, CDR1 is SQVTM and CDR2 is ANQGSEA. This CDR3 comprises 12 residues. Looking up the rest from reference TRBV29-1 and TRBJ2-5 gives the full variable domain: SAVISQKPSRDICQRGTSLTIQCQVDSQVTMMFWYRQQPGQSLTLIATANQGSEATYESGFVIDKFPISRPNLTFSTLTVSNMSPEDSSIYLCSVLTGAETQYFGPGTRLLVL.

V usage is TRBV18 and J usage is TRBJ1-1; possible D gene TRBD1, 6 bases. This CDR3 is built from 13 residues. The germline CDR1 and CDR2 sequences are KGHSH and LQKENI. V was shortened by 3 bases and J by 2 bases, with 7 bases between the two germline ends. CDR3 in DNA: TGTGCCAGCTCACCGGGGGCAAACACTGAAGCTTTCTTT. Translation: CASSPGANTEAFF.

J is TRBJ1-2 and V is TRBV5-8; unclear D gene. CDR3 size: 13 residues. V lost 2 bases, J lost 8 bases, and 13 bases lay in between. In germline, CDR1 is SGHTS, CDR2 YDEGEE. CDR3 in amino acids: CASSFGQANGYTF. CDR3 in DNA: TGTGCCAGCAGCTTTGGGCAGGCCAACGGCTACACCTTC.

This chain links TRBV3-1 (or the pseudogene TRBV3-2) with TRBJ1-2; 8 bases line up with TRBD1. From germline, CDR1 is LGHDT and CDR2 YNNKEL (reference sequence). CDR3 length equals 15 residues. After removal of 3 bases from V and 4 bases from J, the junction contained 7 bases not matched to a gene. The CDR3, as DNA: TGTGCCAGCAGCCACTTCCAGGGGGCTGGCTATGGCTACACCTTC. Its protein product is CASSHFQGAGYGYTF.

V gene TRBV27 combines with J gene TRBJ2-7; 11 bases fit TRBD2. The germline V gene encodes CDR1 MNHEY and CDR2 SMNVEV (reference sequence). J gave up 3 bases and V 9 bases, and 7 bases lay outside the gene matches. The CDR3 is 14 residues long. CDR3 nucleotides: TGTGCCAGTCTCCCGACTAGCGGGGTCTACGAGCAGTACTTC. Translating gives CASLPTSGVYEQYF.

The chain is built from TRBV11-2 and TRBJ2-5; a weak D match, TRBD1 (6 bases). CDR1 is SGHAT, CDR2 FQNNGV, per germline. This CDR3 contains 12 residues. Trimming removed 5 bases from V and 4 bases from J, with 8 bases in between. The CDR3 sequence is CASSTQGETQYF. CDR3 in DNA: TGTGCCAGCAGCACACAGGGAGAGACCCAGTACTTC.

The chain uses TRBV7-9 and TRBJ2-1; TRBD2 matches 13 bases. V dropped 5 bases and J dropped 5; count of bases not matched to a gene: 9. Germline-derived CDR1 and CDR2 are SEHNR and FQNEAQ (reference sequence). This CDR3 spans 17 amino acids. The DNA of the CDR3 is TGTGCCAGCAGCCTCGGGACTAGCGGGATGAAGAACAATGAGCAGTTCTTC. This codes for CASSLGTSGMKNNEQFF. Variable domain in full (rest from reference TRBV7-9 and TRBJ2-1): DTGVSQNPRHKITKRGQNVTFRCDPISEHNRLYWYRQTLGQGPEFLTYFQNEAQLEKSRLLSDRFSAERPKGSFSTLEIQRTEQGDSAMYLCASSLGTSGMKNNEQFFGPGTRLTVL.

The chain combines TRBV21-1 with TRBJ1-3; the D call in the table, TRBD1, was not verified against the DNA. TRBV21-1 is classified as a pseudogene. The CDR3 contains 17 residues. CDR3 amino acids: CASSIYRVRLSGNTIYF. CDR3 in DNA: TGTGCCAGCAGCATCTACAGGGTTCGTCTTTCTGGAAACACCATATATTTT.

The CDR3 nucleotides read TGTGCCATCAGTGGGGGACAGGAGGGTATCTACGAGCAGTACTTC. Translating gives CAISGGQEGIYEQYF. The V gene is TRBV10-3, the J gene TRBJ2-7; 8 bases map to TRBD1. Germline values: CDR1 ENHRY, CDR2 SYGVKD. The V gene end was trimmed by 4 bases and the J gene end by 3 bases; junction bases not matched to a gene: 8. This CDR3 is 15 amino acids long.

This clone occurred once. The chain recombines TRBV6-1 with TRBJ1-4; TRBD1 agrees at 8 bases. Germline V gene lookup returns CDR1 MNHNS and CDR2 SASEGT. The V and J ends lost 4 bases and 8 bases, in that order; junction bases with no gene match: 12. This CDR3 is built from 16 residues. The CDR3 region is CASSGGLWTGREKLFF. The CDR3 region has the DNA TGTGCCAGCAGTGGAGGCCTATGGACAGGGCGAGAAAAACTGTTTTTT.

The table lists this clone with a count of one. The chain carries TRBV7-9 and TRBJ1-1, with D uncertain. The CDR3 length is 15 residues. The germline V gene has CDR1 SEHNR and CDR2 FQNEAQ (reference sequence). V gave up 8 bases and J gave up 0 bases, with 16 bases separating them. Written as DNA, the CDR3 is TGTGCCAGCGGGTATGCCGCGGGCATGAACACTGAAGCTTTCTTT. Translating it yields CASGYAAGMNTEAFF.